This T cell receptor (beta chain) came from a study of blood T cells in healthy people across ages. Study-wide results and limits: Estimates of total diversity, which came from one million sequenced T cells, were considered to be underestimates.

The second PCR ran roughly 7 to 12 cycles with a sample-barcoded 5' primer and J-beta primers. MiXCR, applied by TCRdb to the 5' RACE reads, yields one record per CDR3 protein. This sample has over 1,500,000 distinct CDR3 sequences, with about 39% found just once. This clonotype was counted many times. Its specificity is unknown. This clonotype originated in a human donor in good health. Sequences were obtained from blood.

The CDR3 bases are TGTGCCAGCAAAAAACAAACCGAGCACGAGACCCAGTACTTC. Protein sequence: CASKKQTEHETQYF. This chain uses TRBV2 with TRBJ2-5; the D is unclear. The CDR3 totals 14 residues. Trimming removed 7 bases at V and 5 bases at J, with 17 bases between. CDR1 and CDR2 from the germline V gene are SNHLY and FYNNEI. The full variable domain, rest sourced from reference TRBV2 and TRBJ2-5, is EPEVTQTPSHQVTQMGQEVILRCVPISNHLYFYWYRQILGQKVEFLVSFYNNEISEKSEIFDDQFSVERPDGSNFTLKIRSTKLEDSAMYFCASKKQTEHETQYFGPGTRLLVL.